This T cell receptor (beta chain) was sequenced for a study of blood T cell repertoires in COVID-19. From germline, CDR1 is DFQATT and CDR2 SNEGSKA (reference sequence). The CDR3 has 10 amino acids. The repertoire was sequenced with immunoSEQ multiplex PCR; TCRdb's copy has only in-frame clones and lacks some. The sample includes 200,000 to 250,000 clones, 81% of them seen just once. Sequencing was done on a sample of PBMCs or T cells enriched from blood (not recorded which). The clonotype originates from a woman aged 50 to 60 with acute COVID-19. The chain combines TRBV20-1 with TRBJ2-3; D may be TRBD2 (6 bases). The CDR3, as DNA: TGCAGGTCCGGGGGAGATACGCAGTATTTT. It is translated as CRSGGDTQYF.